This passage covers 23 T cell receptor beta chains from one sample sequenced in a study of blood T cell repertoires in COVID-19 (TCRdb year 2020). The library was obtained by the immunoSEQ multiplex PCR assay. Sourced from immuneACCESS, this table was stored by TCRdb with only in-frame sequences that have V and J called. A share of the clones is absent; for the studies checked, an unresolved V gene accounts for under half, and the remainder has no known explanation. The sample table lists around 190,000 clones, about 77% of them with a count of one. About 15% of the sample rests with the top ten. Sequencing input: PBMCs or T cells enriched from blood (not recorded which). These receptors were obtained from a woman aged 50 to 65 with acute COVID-19.

The V and J genes are TRBV6-6 and TRBJ1-4, with D maybe TRBD1 (5 bases). This CDR3 comprises 16 residues. Germline V gene lookup returns CDR1 MNHNY and CDR2 SVGAGI (reference sequence). Trimming took off 2 bases at V and 5 bases at J, with 15 bases between the two ends. This CDR3 is CASSYRDSARNEKLFF. The CDR3 bases are TGTGCCAGCAGTTACCGCGACAGTGCCAGAAATGAAAAACTGTTTTTT.

On this clone: The same CDR3 is also encoded by other DNA sequences in this sample. The J gene is TRBJ1-1, the V gene TRBV7-9; unclear D gene. The V gene lost 1 base and the J gene lost 11 bases, with 8 bases spanning the gap. CDR1 and CDR2 from the germline V gene are SEHNR and FQNEAQ (reference sequence). The CDR3 is 11 amino acids. The CDR3 DNA sequence: TGTGCCAGCAGCTTAGTTCTTGGCGCTTTCTTT. Its translation: CASSLVLGAFF. Variable domain in full (rest from reference TRBV7-9 and TRBJ1-1): DTGVSQNPRHKITKRGQNVTFRCDPISEHNRLYWYRQTLGQGPEFLTYFQNEAQLEKSRLLSDRFSAERPKGSFSTLEIQRTEQGDSAMYLCASSLVLGAFFGQGTRLTVV.

This chain uses TRBV2 with TRBJ1-6; 7 bases fit TRBD1. V shed 4 bases, J shed 10 bases, and the junction held 10 bases outside the gene matches. Germline V CDR1 and CDR2: SNHLY, FYNNEI. The CDR3 loop spans 15 amino acids. CDR3 sequence (DNA): TGTGCCAGCAGTGTTGAGACAGGGTTTAGGTCACCCCTCCACTTT. Translation: CASSVETGFRSPLHF.

The V call is TRBV4-2, the J call TRBJ1-5; tentatively, D is TRBD1 (6 bases). V shed 0 bases and J shed 2 bases, with 17 bases lying between them. CDR1 is LGHNA and CDR2 is YNFKEQ in the germline V gene. This CDR3 region has 18 residues. As DNA, the CDR3 is TGTGCCAGCAGCCAAGAGTCTAGGGGGTCGTTGGGCAATCAGCCCCAGCATTTT. Translated, it gives CASSQESRGSLGNQPQHF.

The V call is TRBV7-3, the J call TRBJ2-2; D is possibly TRBD1 (6 bases). The CDR3 loop spans 13 amino acids. CDR1 and CDR2 (germline): SGHTA, FQGTGA. V gave up 2 bases and J gave up 7 bases, with 8 bases separating them. The CDR3 spells CASSLQGNGELFF. As DNA, the CDR3 is TGTGCCAGCAGCTTACAGGGGAACGGGGAGCTGTTTTTT. Combining the CDR3 with reference TRBV7-3 and TRBJ2-2 gives the whole variable domain GAGVSQTPSNKVTEKGKYVELRCDPISGHTALYWYRQSLGQGPEFLIYFQGTGAADDSGLPNDRFFAVRPEGSVSTLKIQRTERGDSAVYLCASSLQGNGELFFGEGSRLTVL.

V usage is TRBV19 and J usage is TRBJ1-1; TRBD1 is a possible D gene (6 bases). V lost 7 bases to trimming and J lost 7 bases, with 19 bases between them. This CDR3 comprises 14 residues. Germline-derived CDR1 and CDR2 are LNHDA and SQIVND (reference sequence). The chain's CDR3 is CASISSSRGGEAFF. CDR3 coding DNA: TGTGCCAGTATCTCGAGTAGCAGGGGTGGTGAAGCTTTCTTT.

The chain couples TRBV19 to TRBJ1-2; D is ambiguous. Germline-derived CDR1 and CDR2 are LNHDA and SQIVND (reference sequence). V was cut by 6 bases and J by 6 bases, with 17 bases left in between. The CDR3 sequence is 14 residues long. The CDR3 DNA reads TGTGCCAGTAGCCCCCTTAACAGAAGAGATGGCTACACCTTC. Amino acids: CASSPLNRRDGYTF.

The chain combines TRBV30 with TRBJ1-1; a weak D match, TRBD1 (5 bases). Trimming left V 5 bases short and J 7 bases short, with 20 bases between. Germline CDR1 GTSNPN, CDR2 SVGIG (reference sequence). The CDR3 sequence is 14 residues long. CDR3 in amino acids: CAWGPGQEIDEAFF. The CDR3 DNA sequence: TGTGCCTGGGGGCCCGGACAAGAAATTGATGAAGCTTTCTTT.

The V gene is TRBV6-2 or TRBV6-3, the J gene TRBJ1-5, with D possibly being TRBD1 (5 bases). V was pared by 0 bases and J by 5 bases, with 20 bases between. CDR3 length equals 18 residues. The germline gives CDR1 MNHEY, CDR2 SVGEGT. DNA for the CDR3: TGTGCCAGCAGTTACTCACCGGGGGAGGGGCAGCGGCATCAGCCCCAGCATTTT. Translating it yields CASSYSPGEGQRHQPQHF.

The V gene is TRBV28, the J gene TRBJ1-5; 7 positions match TRBD1. Looked up from germline, CDR1 is MDHEN and CDR2 is SYDVKM. CDR3 length equals 14 residues. The J segment lost 3 bases and the V segment lost 6 bases, leaving 5 bases of the junction unmatched. CDR3 sequence reads: CASRPGQPNQPQHF. The CDR3 DNA follows: TGTGCCAGCAGGCCGGGACAGCCCAATCAGCCCCAGCATTTT. The variable domain in full, with the rest retrieved from reference TRBV28 and TRBJ1-5, is DVKVTQSSRYLVKRTGEKVFLECVQDMDHENMFWYRQDPGLGLRLIYFSYDVKMKEKGDIPEGYSVSREKKERFSLILESASTNQTSMYLCASRPGQPNQPQHFGDGTRLSIL.

V gene TRBV28 combines with J gene TRBJ1-5; 10 bases are a match to TRBD1. V trimming: 5 bases; J trimming: 2 bases; junction bases outside the gene matches: 3. Germline loops: CDR1 MDHEN, CDR2 SYDVKM. The CDR3 is made up of 15 amino acids. CDR3 sequence (DNA): TGTGCCAGCAGTACCGGGACAGGGGGCAATCAGCCCCAGCATTTT. As protein: CASSTGTGGNQPQHF.

Concerning this clone itself: The identical CDR3 is also encoded by other nucleotide sequences in the sample. The chain uses TRBV7-2 and TRBJ1-5; 7 bases are shared with TRBD1. Per germline, CDR1 SGHTA and CDR2 FQGNSA. The CDR3 runs 17 residues. The trim removed 1 base at V and 0 bases at J, leaving 6 bases unmatched. The CDR3: CASSLGGQANSNQPQHF. Here the CDR3 DNA reads TGTGCCAGCAGCTTAGGAGGACAGGCTAATAGCAATCAGCCCCAGCATTTT.

This clone was recorded once. V usage is TRBV7-9 and J usage is TRBJ2-7; D unresolved. This CDR3 is built from 12 residues. V was trimmed by 2 bases and J by 5 bases, leaving 7 bases between them. Germline V gene data show CDR1 as SEHNR and CDR2 as FQNEAQ (reference sequence). The CDR3, as DNA: TGTGCCAGCAGCTTAAATTCTGACGAGCAGTACGTC. As protein: CASSLNSDEQYV.

The V gene is TRBV6-5, the J gene TRBJ1-6, with D perhaps TRBD1 (6 bases). This CDR3 has 15 residues. Trimming stripped 6 bases from V and 4 bases from J, with 13 bases between. The germline CDR1 and CDR2 sequences are MNHEY and SVGAGI. The CDR3 region has the DNA TGTGCCAGCAGGGCCGGGACACAATATAATTCACCCCTCCACTTT. It translates to CASRAGTQYNSPLHF.

The chain recombines TRBV13 with TRBJ1-5; 9 bases are a match to TRBD1. Losses at the gene ends were 5 bases for V and 7 bases for J; bases not matched to a gene: 9. In germline, CDR1 is PRHDT, CDR2 FYEKMQ (reference sequence). This CDR3 is built from 15 residues. CDR3 sequence (DNA): TGTGCCAGCAGCCGGACAGGGGAAGTGGACCAGCCCCAGCATTTT. Protein: CASSRTGEVDQPQHF.

The V and J genes are TRBV4-3 and TRBJ1-3; D gene uncertain. CDR3 length: 19 amino acids. With 1 base removed from V and 4 bases from J, the gap between germline ends came to 23 bases. From germline, CDR1 is LGHNA and CDR2 YSLEER. This chain's CDR3 is CASSQVTRGFSEAGNTIYF. CDR3 coding DNA: TGCGCCAGCAGCCAAGTAACTCGGGGATTCTCTGAGGCGGGAAACACCATATATTTT.

The V call is TRBV28, the J call TRBJ1-1, with D unresolved. This CDR3 spans 15 amino acids. The germline CDR1 and CDR2 sequences are MDHEN and SYDVKM. Trimming took off 2 bases at V and 4 bases at J, with 14 bases between the two ends. The CDR3 is CASSLISGWATEAFF. CDR3 bases: TGTGCCAGCAGTTTAATCTCCGGCTGGGCCACTGAAGCTTTCTTT.

The genes are TRBV2 and TRBJ2-7; perhaps TRBD2 as D (5 bases). The CDR3 runs to 13 residues. Germline-derived CDR1 and CDR2 are SNHLY and FYNNEI. Deletions cut 6 bases from V and 2 bases from J, with 11 bases between. The CDR3 region is CASRRASTYEQYV. The CDR3 nucleotides read TGTGCCAGCAGGAGGGCTAGCACCTACGAGCAGTACGTC.

This chain joins TRBV5-6 and TRBJ1-5; 11 nucleotides match TRBD1. The germline V gene encodes CDR1 SGHDT and CDR2 YYEEEE. The CDR3 is made up of 16 amino acids. J lost 6 bases, V lost 4 bases, and 9 bases had no gene match. The CDR3 DNA follows: TGTGCCAGCAGCCCCTATGGGACAGGGGGAAGTCAGCCCCAGCATTTT. Translating gives CASSPYGTGGSQPQHF.

To note about this clone: This sequence may be a read error, since a much larger clone differs from it by one base. The chain uses TRBV25-1 and TRBJ1-2; no firm D call. CDR1 is MGHDK, CDR2 SYGVNS, per germline. Trimming removed 5 bases from V and 4 bases from J, with 8 bases in between. The CDR3 sequence is 12 residues long. The CDR3 DNA is TGTGCCAGCAGTCCCGGGTTCTATGGCTACACCTTC. Translating it yields CASSPGFYGYTF.

The chain joins TRBV5-1 to TRBJ1-2, with 12 bases that match TRBD1. CDR1 is SGHRS, CDR2 YFSETQ, per germline. After removal of 4 bases from V and 4 bases from J, the junction contained 11 bases not matched to a gene. The CDR3 loop spans 17 amino acids. The CDR3 loop is CASSGDRGPSGLYGYTF. The CDR3 coding sequence is TGCGCCAGCAGCGGGGACAGGGGGCCATCTGGGCTCTATGGCTACACCTTC.

This clone was detected a few times. This chain joins TRBV9 and TRBJ1-1, with D hard to call. Trimming pared 3 bases from V and 2 bases from J, leaving 8 bases between. The germline gives CDR1 SGDLS, CDR2 YYNGEE. CDR3 size: 13 residues. CDR3 nucleotide sequence: TGTGCCAGCAGCGCCTTGAGTAACACTGAAGCTTTCTTT. Translated, it gives CASSALSNTEAFF. The whole variable domain, filled in from reference TRBV9 and TRBJ1-1, reads DSGVTQTPKHLITATGQRVTLRCSPRSGDLSVYWYQQSLDQGLQFLIQYYNGEERAKGNILERFSAQQFPDLHSELNLSSLELGDSALYFCASSALSNTEAFFGQGTRLTVV.

The chain employs TRBV5-4 and TRBJ2-5; 10 bases are a match to TRBD2. J gave up 1 base and V 3 bases, and 3 bases lay outside the gene matches. The V gene's germline CDR1 is SGHNT and CDR2 YYREEE (reference sequence). This CDR3 region has 15 residues. The CDR3 reads CASSWSGGAQETQYF. The CDR3 DNA reads as TGTGCCAGCAGCTGGAGCGGGGGGGCCCAAGAGACCCAGTACTTC.